This T cell receptor beta chain came from a study of T cells in Graves' hyperthyroidism and ophthalmopathy. Study at large: Upon initial diagnosis and before any treatment, peripheral blood was collected.

Ten or more counts support this clonotype. Amplification of TCR beta CDR3 regions was performed using RNA transcripts as template. The TCR CDR3 was amplified in a first-round RT-PCR using the HTBI primer set. One entry per CDR3 protein, called by TCRdb with MiXCR from the multiplex PCR reads. The repertoire holds about 420,000 distinct CDR3 sequences, with 15% to 19% as singletons. Germline loops: CDR1 SQVTM, CDR2 ANQGSEA. The CDR3 spans 14 residues. With 6 bases removed from V and 5 bases from J, the gap between germline ends came to 16 bases. V usage is TRBV29-1 and J usage is TRBJ2-2; D perhaps matches TRBD1 (6 bases). The sequenced sample was blood. The TCR comes from a woman between 18 and 29 years old with Graves' hyperthyroidism. The CDR3 nucleotides are TGCAGCGTCGCCGACAGGAAAGGAACCGGGGAGCTGTTTTTT. The encoded protein is CSVADRKGTGELFF.